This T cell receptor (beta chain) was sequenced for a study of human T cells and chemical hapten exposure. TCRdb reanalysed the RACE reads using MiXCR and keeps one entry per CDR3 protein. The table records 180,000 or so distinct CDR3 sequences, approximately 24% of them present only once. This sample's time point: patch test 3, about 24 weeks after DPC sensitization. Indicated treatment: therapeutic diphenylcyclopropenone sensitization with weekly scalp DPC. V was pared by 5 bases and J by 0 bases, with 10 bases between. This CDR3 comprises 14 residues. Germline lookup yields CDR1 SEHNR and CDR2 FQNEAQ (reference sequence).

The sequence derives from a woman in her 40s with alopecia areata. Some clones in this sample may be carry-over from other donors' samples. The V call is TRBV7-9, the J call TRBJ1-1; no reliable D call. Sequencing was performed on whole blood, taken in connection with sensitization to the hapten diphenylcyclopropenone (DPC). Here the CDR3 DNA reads TGTGCCAGCAGCACAGAAATCATGAACACTGAAGCTTTCTTT. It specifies CASSTEIMNTEAFF.